This is a list of T cell receptor beta chains from one sample in a study of T cells after somatic rescue of genetic block. The table came from immunoSEQ multiplex PCR; TCRdb's copy has only in-frame clones and leaves some out. The sample has roughly 7,000 clones, about 86% seen once; the top ten hold 20% to 30%. Sequenced input: peripheral blood mononuclear cells (PBMCs). The source is a boy aged 5-17 years. The CDR3 runs from the conserved cysteine through the conserved F or W. The D gene is left open where the match is weak. A row's size may be missing; if present it is once, few, many or a size class.

len	v_gene	abundance	j_gene	d_gene	CDR3nt	CDR3aa
14	TRBV4-3	once	TRBJ2-3	.	TGCGCCAGCAGCCAAATCTCTCGGACAGATACGCAGTATTTT	CASSQISRTDTQYF
13	TRBV9	.	TRBJ2-7	.	TGTGCCAGCAGCTCCGGGGGCGCCTACGAGCAGTACTTC	CASSSGGAYEQYF
15	TRBV9	.	TRBJ2-2	TRBD2	TGTGCCAGCAGCGTAGCGGGAGGACGTACCGGGGAGCTGTTTTTT	CASSVAGGRTGELFF
12	TRBV5-1	.	TRBJ2-1	TRBD2	TGCGCCAGCAGCGAAACTAGCGGTGAGCAGTTCTTC	CASSETSGEQFF
17	TRBV7-9	medium-sized	TRBJ2-3	.	TGTGCCAGCAGCTTCTCAGCCGGGGCAGCAGGCACAGATACGCAGTATTTT	CASSFSAGAAGTDTQYF
18	TRBV11-2	.	TRBJ2-1	TRBD1	TGTGCCAGCAGTCCTAACAGGCATGGGACAGCTCGTTTCAATGAGCAGTTCTTC	CASSPNRHGTARFNEQFF
13	TRBV11-2	.	TRBJ2-3	TRBD1	TGTGCCAGCGGATTCACAGGGGGAGATACGCAGTATTTT	CASGFTGGDTQYF
16	TRBV4-3	.	TRBJ2-1	.	TGCGCCAGCAGCCAAGATTCTTCCGCCAACTACAATGAGCAGTTCTTC	CASSQDSSANYNEQFF
17	TRBV7-8	.	TRBJ2-7	TRBD1	TGTGCCAGCAGCTTAGCATGGGACAGGTCGGCGTTCTACGAGCAGTACTTC	CASSLAWDRSAFYEQYF
13	TRBV2	once	TRBJ1-1	.	TGTGCCAGCAGGAGAACCCGGGACACTGAAGCTTTCTTT	CASRRTRDTEAFF
13	TRBV5-1	.	TRBJ2-2	.	TGCGCCAGCCGGCGAGCGGCCGCCGGGGAGCTGTTTTTT	CASRRAAAGELFF
14	TRBV4-1	.	TRBJ2-1	.	TGCGCCAGCAGCCAAGATAGGATTTACAATGAGCAGTTCTTC	CASSQDRIYNEQFF
15	TRBV7-2	.	TRBJ1-1	.	TGTGCCAGCAGCTTAGCCGGCAGGGTGGGCACTGAAGCTTTCTTT	CASSLAGRVGTEAFF
24	TRBV19	few	TRBJ1-3	TRBD1	TGTGCCAGTAGGGCAACATTGTGGGACAGGACACAAGAAAACCTACTCTCCTCTGGAAACACCATATATTTT	CASRATLWDRTQENLLSSGNTIYF
12	TRBV2	.	TRBJ2-5	TRBD2	TGTGCCAGAGGGACTACGAAAGAGACCCAGTACTTC	CARGTTKETQYF
15	TRBV2	.	TRBJ2-3	.	TGTGCCAGCAGTGAAGTAAACTACGGCACAGATACGCAGTATTTT	CASSEVNYGTDTQYF
15	TRBV11-2	few	TRBJ2-2	TRBD2	TGTGCCAGCAGCTTAGATCTCGGGAGGGCCGGGGAGCTGTTTTTT	CASSLDLGRAGELFF
14	TRBV28	.	TRBJ1-4	.	TGTGCCAGCAGTGCGTTCAGGGGTTATGAAAAACTGTTTTTT	CASSAFRGYEKLFF
14	TRBV2	.	TRBJ2-7	.	TGTGCCAGCAGTGGTCGTCAGGGGAACTACGAGCAGTACTTC	CASSGRQGNYEQYF
15	TRBV19	.	TRBJ2-4	.	TGTGCCAGTAGTATCACTAGTTTTGCCAAAAACATTCAGTACTTC	CASSITSFAKNIQYF
15	TRBV28	.	TRBJ2-7	.	TGTGCCAGCAGTTCACTGGGACTTTCTATCTACGAGCAGTACTTC	CASSSLGLSIYEQYF
15	TRBV9	medium-sized	TRBJ1-2	.	TGTGCCAGCAGCGTATGGGGGAGCGGGAACTATGGCTACACCTTC	CASSVWGSGNYGYTF
17	TRBV21-1	.	TRBJ2-7	.	TGTGCCAGCAGCAAAGAGAACCCGGGACAGGAGTACTACGAGCAGTACTTC	CASSKENPGQEYYEQYF
12	TRBV11-2	.	TRBJ2-1	TRBD1	TGTGCCAGCAGCCAGACAGGGCATGAGCAGTTCTTC	CASSQTGHEQFF
12	TRBV28	few	TRBJ1-1	.	TGTGCCAGCAGTTCAGGGGCTCTCGGAGCTTTCTTT	CASSSGALGAFF
11	TRBV20-1	.	TRBJ1-2	.	TGCAGTGCTCACACCGGGGGCGGCTACACCTTC	CSAHTGGGYTF
13	TRBV5-1	once	TRBJ2-7	.	TGCGCCAGCAGCTTGGACGGGGGCTACGAGCAGTACTTC	CASSLDGGYEQYF
15	TRBV13	.	TRBJ2-2	.	TGTGCCAGCAAAGCAGGCCCCGTACTAACCGGGGAGCTGTTTTTT	CASKAGPVLTGELFF
17	TRBV4-3	.	TRBJ2-1	TRBD2	TGCGCCAGCAGCCAAGGGACTAGCGGGAGGGCCAGCAATGAGCAGTTCTTC	CASSQGTSGRASNEQFF
19	TRBV7-2	.	TRBJ2-5	TRBD2	TGTGCCAGCAGCTTCTGGCCGCCCGGGGCAGGGCGGGGGCAAGAGACCCAGTACTTC	CASSFWPPGAGRGQETQYF
16	TRBV4-3	.	TRBJ1-1	.	TGCGCCAGCAGCCAAAGCTGGCAGGGGATTTGGACTGAAGCTTTCTTT	CASSQSWQGIWTEAFF
15	TRBV18	.	TRBJ1-3	.	TGTGCCAGCTCACTTTCCGGAATCTCTGGAAACACCATATATTTT	CASSLSGISGNTIYF
14	TRBV27	.	TRBJ2-5	.	TGTGCCAGCAGTTTACAGGTGGGGGCGGAGACCCAGTACTTC	CASSLQVGAETQYF
14	TRBV6-5	.	TRBJ1-6	.	TGTGCCAGCAGGGTTATGAATCCTAATTCACCCCTCCACTTT	CASRVMNPNSPLHF
14	TRBV14	.	TRBJ2-4	TRBD2	TGTGCCAGCAGCCATTACCGGGGGGGAAACATTCAGTACTTC	CASSHYRGGNIQYF
14	TRBV5-1	.	TRBJ2-2	.	TGCGCCAGCGGGCCGGGCTTTGGAACCGGGGAGCTGTTTTTT	CASGPGFGTGELFF
13	TRBV6-1	.	TRBJ2-7	.	TGTGCCAGCAGCCCGATCGTGTCCTACGAGCAGTACTTC	CASSPIVSYEQYF
14	TRBV5-1	.	TRBJ2-5	TRBD1	TGCGCCAGCAGCAAGGGACAGGGTCCGGAGACCCAGTACTTC	CASSKGQGPETQYF
14	TRBV7-9	.	TRBJ2-7	TRBD1	TGTGCCAGCCGCCCCGGGACAGGGGTCTCCGAGCAGTACTTC	CASRPGTGVSEQYF
14	TRBV9	.	TRBJ1-2	.	TGTGCCAGCAGCTCGGGACCCTCAGGCTATGGCTACACCTTC	CASSSGPSGYGYTF
18	TRBV28	.	TRBJ2-5	TRBD2	TGTGCCAGCAGTTTCCTAGCGGGGGCCGCCCTAAACCAAGAGACCCAGTACTTC	CASSFLAGAALNQETQYF
19	TRBV9	.	TRBJ2-1	TRBD2	TGTGCCAGCAGCGTAGGTCGTTGGAGTCCCGGGACTAGACACAATGAGCAGTTCTTC	CASSVGRWSPGTRHNEQFF